This T cell receptor beta chain was captured in a study of blood T cells in healthy people across ages. Regarding the study as a whole: When set beside aged donors, long-lived donors presented more naive CD4+ cells and higher diversity. Considered underestimates were the diversity estimates obtained from one million T cells.

Next came a second PCR, run for roughly 6 to 11 cycles, which used a sample-barcoded 5' primer along with a J-beta primer mix. TCRdb called the 5' RACE reads again in MiXCR, with one record for every CDR3 protein. The sample carries over 1,500,000 distinct CDR3 sequences, about 39% recorded once. Ten milliliters of peripheral blood were drawn from each donor. Worth noting for this clonotype: Its antigen is unknown.

CDR1 and CDR2 from the germline V gene are SGHKS and YYEKEE (reference sequence). The CDR3 is made up of 16 amino acids. Germline trimming cut 1 base from V and 3 bases from J; bases unmatched to any gene: 8. The source is a human donor in good health. Material for sequencing was blood. V usage is TRBV5-5 and J usage is TRBJ2-7; TRBD2 matches at 9 bases. The DNA of the CDR3 is TGTGCCAGCAGCTTGCGTCCTAGCGGGGAGTTCTACGAGCAGTACTTC. Translation gives CASSLRPSGEFYEQYF. Full variable domain (remainder filled in from reference TRBV5-5 and TRBJ2-7): DAGVTQSPTHLIKTRGQQVTLRCSPISGHKSVSWYQQVLGQGPQFIFQYYEKEERGRGNFPDRFSARQFPNYSSELNVNALLLGDSALYLCASSLRPSGEFYEQYFGPGTRLTVT.